These T cell receptor beta chains were read from a single sample in a study of T cells in Graves' hyperthyroidism and ophthalmopathy. TCRdb analysed the multiplex PCR reads with MiXCR anew, one entry per CDR3 protein. The table shows around 600,000 distinct CDR3 sequences, with approximately 16% occurring only once. Sequencing used blood. Receptor source: a woman between 40 and 55 years old with Graves' ophthalmopathy. Each CDR3 is given with its conserved first and last residue. Each record gives: V gene, CDR3 protein.

>TRBV20-1
CSASSVGGAIETQYF
>TRBV12-3/TRBV12-4
CASSAPGQGTYGYTF
>TRBV12-3/TRBV12-4
CASSLGSRTEQFF
>TRBV18
CASSPTVLSGANVLTF
>TRBV3-1
CASSQGYEQFF
>TRBV18
CASSPAGTANTEAFF
>TRBV20-1
CSARKTGAMNTEAFF
>TRBV3-1
CASSQGLRWGAKNIQYF
>TRBV11-2
CASSLVGDGRAISGNTIYF
>TRBV3-1
CASSSTGGDQPQHF
>TRBV20-1
CSASGTKETQYF
>TRBV6-1
CASSLGQGKRYEQYF
>TRBV28
CASSLLGIRHYEQYF
>TRBV20-1
CSARDQLSDPSGNTIYF
>TRBV18
CASSVTGYGYTF
>TRBV6-1
CASSPGRRNTGELFF
>TRBV20-1
CSARDSGQGGSPLHF
>TRBV12-3/TRBV12-4
CASSTLAGDVSEQYF
>TRBV6-1
CATSRRITDTQYF
>TRBV27
CASSSLAGDLEGEQYF
>TRBV5-8
CASSPGSWDTEAFF
>TRBV28
CASSLQSFGEQYF
>TRBV28
CASSLSPGESEQFF
>TRBV12-5
CASGVLTGDRETEAFF
>TRBV20-1
CSAGDRGQADTQYF
>TRBV10-3
CAISDLAGGPGDTQYF
>TRBV6-1
CASSEVGLATGGETQYF
>TRBV9
CASSGGQANTGELFF
>TRBV3-1
CASSPVENEQFF
>TRBV18
CASSPGRQYEQYF
>TRBV6-6
CASSYGAGENTEAFF
>TRBV19
CASSIWGDEQFF
>TRBV28
CASSSRGQSNQPQHF
>TRBV3-1
CASSRLGMEQYF
>TRBV11-2
CASSLGTLPADTQYF
>TRBV6-1
CASSTPGDYSNQPQHF
>TRBV4-1
CASSRDRDFYEQCF
>TRBV6-1
CASSSQTGRGYTF
>TRBV3-1
CASSQGGSGLALFF
>TRBV7-2
CASSLRQGPYNEQFF
>TRBV7-9
CASSPMGIAVNTEAFF
>TRBV3-1
CASSQRLALNEQFF
>TRBV6-1
CASSEGTSGGKAEQFF
>TRBV27
CASSLSVPGLEQFF
>TRBV30
CAWSVFISNQPQHF